These 18 T cell receptor beta chains were sequenced from one sample in a study of T cell responses to AZD1222 COVID-19 vaccine. Sequenced by immunoSEQ multiplex PCR; TCRdb stores in-frame clones only, minus some. The sample contains 180,000 or so clones, approximately 90% of which appear only once. The specimen was peripheral blood, collected 28 days after the second AZD1222 dose. The receptors here all came from an adult who received the AZD1222 COVID-19 vaccine.

The chain couples TRBV12-3 or TRBV12-4 to TRBJ2-3; D gene uncertain. The CDR3 is 11 amino acids. Trimming stripped 4 bases from V and 6 bases from J, with 5 bases between. The CDR3 region has the DNA TGTGCCAGCAGTTCGGGCGATACGCAGTATTTT. It encodes CASSSGDTQYF.

The CDR3 nucleotides are TGTGCCACCAGCAGATCCATCAATGAGCAGTTCTTC. This encodes CATSRSINEQFF. V and J are TRBV15 and TRBJ2-1; D remains unclear. CDR3 size: 12 residues. Germline lookup yields CDR1 LNHNV and CDR2 YYDKDF (reference sequence). Trimming removed 2 bases from V and 6 bases from J, with 5 bases in between.

The rearrangement links TRBV5-8 to TRBJ1-4; D unresolved. V dropped 4 bases and J dropped 8 bases, with 9 bases sitting between them. Germline V gives CDR1 SGHTS, CDR2 YDEGEE. The CDR3 extends over 12 amino acids. CDR3 bases: TGTGCCAGCAGCCAGGACGGCGAAAAACTGTTTTTT. Its translation: CASSQDGEKLFF.

J is TRBJ2-1 and V is TRBV7-2, with 13 nucleotides matching TRBD2. CDR3 length: 18 amino acids. V dropped 5 bases and J dropped 7; count of bases not matched to a gene: 14. The germline gives CDR1 SGHTA, CDR2 FQGNSA. This CDR3 reads CASSQLAGGPSSYNEQFF. CDR3 nucleotide sequence: TGTGCCAGCAGCCAACTAGCGGGAGGGCCCTCGTCTTATAATGAGCAGTTCTTC. Together with reference TRBV7-2 and TRBJ2-1, the CDR3 gives the full variable domain: GAGVSQSPSNKVTEKGKDVELRCDPISGHTALYWYRQSLGQGLEFLIYFQGNSAPDKSGLPSDRFSAERTGGSVSTLTIQRTQQEDSAVYLCASSQLAGGPSSYNEQFFGPGTRLTVL.

The V call is TRBV7-2, the J call TRBJ2-7; possible D gene TRBD1, 6 bases. The CDR3 totals 14 residues. Looked up from germline, CDR1 is SGHTA and CDR2 is FQGNSA. Trimming stripped 5 bases from V and 0 bases from J, with 11 bases between. CDR3 coding DNA: TGTGCCAGCAGCCAGGACAGAACCTCCTACGAGCAGTACTTC. Protein sequence: CASSQDRTSYEQYF.

V is TRBV28 and J is TRBJ2-7; TRBD1 matches 8 bases. Losses at the gene ends were 5 bases for V and 0 bases for J; bases not matched to a gene: 12. Germline V gene sequence: CDR1 MDHEN, CDR2 SYDVKM. This CDR3 comprises 17 residues. CDR3: CASSTLRGQESSYEQYF. Here the CDR3 DNA reads TGTGCCAGCAGTACCCTAAGGGGACAGGAGAGCTCCTACGAGCAGTACTTC.

This chain joins TRBV12-2 and TRBJ1-5. TRBV12-2 is a known pseudogene. This CDR3 is 9 amino acids long. The CDR3 DNA reads as TGTGCCCCGAATCAGCCCCAGCATTTT. This encodes CAPNQPQHF.

V gene TRBV5-4 combines with J gene TRBJ1-2; D remains unclear. Germline assignment: CDR1 SGHNT and CDR2 YYREEE (reference sequence). Between the trimmed V and J ends, which lost 7 bases and 4 bases, there was a span of 20 bases. The CDR3 is made up of 15 amino acids. The CDR3 nucleotides read TGTGCCAGCGCCCCCGGACGGAGCCTCGGCTATGGCTACACCTTC. It is translated as CASAPGRSLGYGYTF.

This rearrangement joins TRBV29-1 to TRBJ2-7; D is undetermined. The V end lost 4 bases, the J end lost 2 bases, and 12 bases lay between the germline ends. Germline V gene lookup returns CDR1 SQVTM and CDR2 ANQGSEA. The CDR3 covers 13 residues. CDR3 sequence reads: CSVALDGTYEQYF. The CDR3, as DNA: TGCAGCGTTGCTTTGGACGGAACCTACGAGCAGTACTTC.

The genes are TRBV11-3 and TRBJ2-3, with D unclear. CDR1 is SGHNT and CDR2 is YENEEA in the germline V gene. V lost 1 base, J lost 3 bases, and 8 bases lay in between. The CDR3 extends over 14 amino acids. The CDR3 sequence is CASSLGAVTDTQYF. The CDR3 region has the DNA TGTGCCAGCAGCTTAGGGGCCGTTACAGATACGCAGTATTTT.

The chain joins TRBV6-2 or TRBV6-3 to TRBJ2-5; maybe TRBD2 (6 bases). Germline assignment: CDR1 MNHEY and CDR2 SVGEGT. The V end lost 2 bases, the J end lost 2 bases, and 15 bases lay between the germline ends. The length of the CDR3 is 16 residues. The CDR3 DNA is TGTGCCAGCAGTTACCCCAGCCTTAGCGGTCAAGAGACCCAGTACTTC. It encodes CASSYPSLSGQETQYF.

This rearrangement joins TRBV19 to TRBJ1-6; no reliable D call. V was cut by 1 base and J by 0 bases, with 7 bases left in between. The CDR3 sequence is 16 residues long. CDR1 and CDR2 from the germline V gene are LNHDA and SQIVND (reference sequence). The CDR3 region is CASSIGRSSYNSPLHF. For the CDR3, the DNA is TGTGCCAGTAGTATAGGGCGGAGCTCCTATAATTCACCCCTCCACTTT.

The V gene is TRBV27, the J gene TRBJ2-5; 9 bases are shared with TRBD1. With V trimmed by 4 bases and J by 5 bases, 14 bases remained unmatched. The CDR3 runs to 17 residues. The germline CDR1 and CDR2 sequences are MNHEY and SMNVEV (reference sequence). For the CDR3, the DNA is TGTGCCAGCAGTTCCTCCGGGACAGGGAGGGAAGCGGAGACCCAGTACTTC. Encoded protein: CASSSSGTGREAETQYF.

J is TRBJ1-5 and V is TRBV6-5; 9 bases agree with TRBD1. The CDR3 covers 12 residues. V lost 8 bases, J lost 6 bases, and 2 bases stayed unmatched. Germline V gives CDR1 MNHEY, CDR2 SVGAGI. DNA of the CDR3: TGTGCCAGCGGGACAGGGCTTCAGCCCCAGCATTTT. Encoded protein: CASGTGLQPQHF.

The chain carries TRBV5-6 and TRBJ2-2; 10 bases are a match to TRBD1. The CDR3 runs 15 residues. Trimming at V came to 4 bases and at J to 5 bases, leaving 5 bases not matched to a gene. Germline-derived CDR1 and CDR2 are SGHDT and YYEEEE. The CDR3 protein is CASSIRTGGTGELFF. CDR3 coding DNA: TGTGCCAGCAGCATCCGGACAGGGGGTACCGGGGAGCTGTTTTTT.

The sample holds a few counts of this clone. The V and J genes are TRBV18 and TRBJ1-2; the D is unclear. Trimming left V 4 bases short and J 4 bases short, with 13 bases between. Germline V CDR1 and CDR2: KGHSH, LQKENI. The CDR3 has 14 residues. CDR3 nucleotides: TGTGCCAGCTCACAGTCAGCGGCGGGCTATGGCTACACCTTC. Translating it yields CASSQSAAGYGYTF.

The chain uses TRBV28 and TRBJ2-5; D may be TRBD1 (6 bases). Trimming stripped 5 bases from V and 4 bases from J, with 11 bases between. Germline loops: CDR1 MDHEN, CDR2 SYDVKM. This CDR3 spans 13 amino acids. CDR3 sequence (DNA): TGTGCCAGCAGTGCAGGGGAGCCAGAGACCCAGTACTTC. It codes for CASSAGEPETQYF.

The chain's CDR3 is CASSLDTPGGAKMAYEQYF. DNA for the CDR3: TGTGCCAGCAGCTTAGATACTCCTGGGGGGGCAAAGATGGCCTACGAGCAGTACTTC. The V gene is TRBV11-2, the J gene TRBJ2-7, with D possibly TRBD2 on 7 matching bases. This CDR3 has 19 amino acids. V lost 0 bases and J 2 bases, leaving 23 bases between the germline ends. The V gene's germline CDR1 is SGHAT and CDR2 FQNNGV.